The source of this T cell receptor beta chain is a study of identical twins. TCRdb reanalysed the 5' RACE reads using MiXCR and keeps one entry per CDR3 protein. The table includes some 190,000 distinct CDR3 sequences, roughly 15% detected once. The germline gives CDR1 SEHNR, CDR2 FQNEAQ (reference sequence). The V end was cut by 1 base, the J end by 2 bases, with 9 bases between. This CDR3 is 14 amino acids long. This clonotype was detected a few times. These data were also reused for a study on T cells expressing NK-cell markers.

V is TRBV7-9 and J is TRBJ2-7; possible D gene TRBD1, 5 bases. The clonotype was recovered from a woman younger than 30 in good health. The sample taken for sequencing was CD8+ T cells sorted from blood. The CDR3 spells CASSLVDSPYEQYF. DNA for the CDR3: TGTGCCAGCAGCTTAGTTGACAGCCCCTACGAGCAGTACTTC.